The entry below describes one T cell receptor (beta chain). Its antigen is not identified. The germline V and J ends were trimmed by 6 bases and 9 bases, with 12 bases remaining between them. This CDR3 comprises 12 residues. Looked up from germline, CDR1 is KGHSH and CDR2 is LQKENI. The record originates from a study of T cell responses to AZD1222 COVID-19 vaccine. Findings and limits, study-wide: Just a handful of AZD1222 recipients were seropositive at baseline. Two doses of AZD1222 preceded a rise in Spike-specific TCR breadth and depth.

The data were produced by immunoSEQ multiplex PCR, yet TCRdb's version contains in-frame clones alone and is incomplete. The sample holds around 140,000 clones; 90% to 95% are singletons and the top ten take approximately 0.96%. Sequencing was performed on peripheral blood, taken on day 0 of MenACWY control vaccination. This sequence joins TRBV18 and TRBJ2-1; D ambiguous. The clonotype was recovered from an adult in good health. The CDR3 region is CASSLFFGEQFF. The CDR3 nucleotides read TGTGCCAGCTCCCTTTTCTTTGGTGAGCAGTTCTTC.